The 20 T cell receptor beta chains below all came from one sample that was sequenced in a study of blood T cell repertoires in COVID-19 (dated by TCRdb to the early 2020s). Libraries were constructed by the immunoSEQ multiplex PCR assay. The immuneACCESS repertoire file appears here via TCRdb, limited to in-frame rearrangements. These files lack a portion of the clones; in checked studies, under half of the deficit traces to unresolved V genes, and the cause of the others is not known. In this sample the table shows around 450,000 clones, around 89% of which occur a single time. The ten largest clones add up to over 4% of the sample. The sample was peripheral blood. These receptors were obtained from a woman aged 25 to 45 with acute or convalescent COVID-19.

The V call is TRBV3-1 (or the pseudogene TRBV3-2), the J call TRBJ2-5, with 7 bases aligning to TRBD2. The CDR3 runs to 17 residues. Trimming at V came to 1 base and at J to 0 bases, leaving 8 bases not matched to a gene. Germline-derived CDR1 and CDR2 are LGHDT and YNNKEL (reference sequence). DNA of the CDR3: TGTGCCAGCAGCCAAGGGTCCAGCGGGGCCTACCAAGAGACCCAGTACTTC. As protein: CASSQGSSGAYQETQYF.

This clone was detected only a few times. This chain uses TRBV2 with TRBJ1-4, with TRBD1 matching 9 bases. J was trimmed by 8 bases and V by 3 bases; bases with no gene match: 4. Germline CDR1 and CDR2: SNHLY and FYNNEI. This CDR3 is 14 amino acids long. The CDR3 DNA is TGTGCCAGCAGTGACGGGACAGGGAACGAAAAACTGTTTTTT. Its protein product is CASSDGTGNEKLFF.

The chain has TRBV5-1 and TRBJ1-1, with a possible D match to TRBD1 (5 bases). CDR1 is SGHRS and CDR2 is YFSETQ in the germline V gene. This CDR3 has 14 amino acids. V was shortened by 5 bases and J by 1 base, with 12 bases between the two germline ends. CDR3 in DNA: TGCGCCAGCAGAGCCGTCGGACAGAACACTGAAGCTTTCTTT. It encodes CASRAVGQNTEAFF.

This rearrangement joins TRBV6-5 to TRBJ2-1; the match to TRBD1 covers 8 bases. V dropped 11 bases and J dropped 7; count of bases not matched to a gene: 4. Germline values: CDR1 MNHEY, CDR2 SVGAGI. The CDR3 spans 11 residues. CDR3 bases: TGTGCCGGACAGGGCGTGAATGAGCAGTTCTTC. Amino acid sequence: CAGQGVNEQFF.

This chain joins TRBV14 and TRBJ1-2; weak D call: TRBD1 (5 bases). CDR1 SGHDN and CDR2 FVKESK come from the germline V gene. The CDR3 covers 13 residues. Trimming took off 5 bases at V and 2 bases at J, with 9 bases between the two ends. For the CDR3, the DNA is TGTGCCAGCAGCGGGGCGGGAAACTATGGCTACACCTTC. Its translation: CASSGAGNYGYTF.

The V gene is TRBV2, the J gene TRBJ2-5; TRBD1 aligns across 7 bases. The CDR3 runs 12 residues. J lost 3 bases, V lost 6 bases, and 1 base had no gene match. Germline CDR1 and CDR2: SNHLY and FYNNEI. The CDR3 bases are TGTGCCAGCAGGCAGGGGGAAGAGACCCAGTACTTC. Its protein product is CASRQGEETQYF.

The chain links TRBV10-2 to TRBJ1-2; 8 nucleotides match TRBD1. CDR3 length: 13 amino acids. Germline CDR1 and CDR2: WSHSY and SAAADI. V trimming: 6 bases; J trimming: 5 bases; junction bases outside the gene matches: 5. The CDR3 sequence is CASSVDRGYGYTF. The DNA of the CDR3 is TGCGCCAGCAGCGTCGACAGGGGTTATGGCTACACCTTC.

The rearrangement uses TRBV6-2 or TRBV6-3 and TRBJ1-2; D is undetermined. The CDR3 has 16 residues. Germline lookup yields CDR1 MNHEY and CDR2 SVGEGT. V shed 0 bases and J shed 2 bases, with 13 bases lying between them. CDR3 sequence reads: CASSYSKRTGNYGYTF. In DNA form, the CDR3 reads TGTGCCAGCAGTTACTCGAAACGTACGGGAAACTATGGCTACACCTTC.

This chain connects TRBV7-4 to TRBJ1-2; 9 nucleotides agree with TRBD1. The CDR3 is made up of 14 amino acids. Trimming at V came to 5 bases and at J to 3 bases, leaving 4 bases not matched to a gene. Germline lookup yields CDR1 SGHVT and CDR2 SQSDAQ. The CDR3 DNA reads as TGTGCCAGCAGCCCGGGACAGGGTTACTATGGCTACACCTTC. Protein sequence: CASSPGQGYYGYTF.

The chain carries TRBV6-1 and TRBJ1-6; 7 positions match TRBD1. Germline trimming cut 2 bases from V and 2 bases from J; bases unmatched to any gene: 6. CDR1 and CDR2 (germline): MNHNS, SASEGT. The CDR3 runs 17 residues. This chain's CDR3 is CASSEIAGGPYNSPLHF. As DNA, the CDR3 is TGTGCCAGCAGTGAAATTGCAGGGGGACCCTATAATTCACCCCTCCACTTT.

The chain employs TRBV30 and TRBJ2-3; D perhaps matches TRBD1 (5 bases). V lost 6 bases and J 0 bases, leaving 13 bases between the germline ends. CDR3 size: 14 residues. The V gene's germline CDR1 is GTSNPN and CDR2 SVGIG (reference sequence). In DNA, the CDR3 is TGTGCCTGTGGGGCTTTGAGGAGCACAGATACGCAGTATTTT. Translating it yields CACGALRSTDTQYF.

This sequence joins TRBV6-5 and TRBJ2-7; D perhaps matches TRBD1 (6 bases). Germline lookup yields CDR1 MNHEY and CDR2 SVGAGI. V was cut by 6 bases and J by 6 bases, with 18 bases left in between. The CDR3 runs to 14 residues. CDR3 nucleotides: TGTGCCAGCAGGGCAATGGGGGCAGGTGGCGAGCAGTACTTC. It yields the protein CASRAMGAGGEQYF.

CDR3 DNA sequence: TGCGCCAGCGGGACAGGAGGCAATCAGCCCCAGCATTTT. Translation gives CASGTGGNQPQHF. The chain couples TRBV10-2 to TRBJ1-5, with 8 bases fitting TRBD1. Germline CDR1 and CDR2: WSHSY and SAAADI. This CDR3 has 13 amino acids. Trimming took 8 bases from V and 2 from J; bases not matched to a gene: 2.

This clone was seen just once. This rearrangement joins TRBV20-1 to TRBJ1-1; no clear D gene. The V gene lost 0 bases and the J gene lost 12 bases, with 11 bases spanning the gap. The CDR3 is made up of 11 amino acids. The V gene's germline CDR1 is DFQATT and CDR2 SNEGSKA (reference sequence). The CDR3 DNA is TGCAGTGCTAGAGATCCCTCGGGGTCTTTCTTT. It codes for CSARDPSGSFF.

The chain uses TRBV6-1 and TRBJ2-1; D gene uncertain. The CDR3 consists of 14 residues. Trimming took off 2 bases at V and 12 bases at J, with 17 bases between the two ends. The germline gives CDR1 MNHNS, CDR2 SASEGT. The CDR3 nucleotides read TGTGCCAGCAGTGAATCCTGGGCCGGCCAGGTGCAGTTCTTC. Encoded protein: CASSESWAGQVQFF.

The rearrangement joins TRBV28 to TRBJ1-1; D ambiguous. Deletions cut 4 bases from V and 1 base from J, with 10 bases between. Germline CDR1 and CDR2: MDHEN and SYDVKM. The CDR3 extends over 14 amino acids. The CDR3 coding sequence is TGTGCCAGCAGTTCCTGGGCAGGGAACACTGAAGCTTTCTTT. Translating gives CASSSWAGNTEAFF.

This rearrangement joins TRBV24-1 to TRBJ2-1; 8 nucleotides align to TRBD2. The CDR3 covers 14 residues. The V segment lost 4 bases and the J segment 8 bases; nucleotides outside the gene matches: 6. CDR1 KGHDR and CDR2 SFDVKD come from the germline V gene. CDR3 coding DNA: TGTGCCACCAGTGACGGGGGGGCTTTCCATGAGCAGTTCTTC. Translation: CATSDGGAFHEQFF.

This chain uses TRBV6-5 with TRBJ2-3; 8 positions agree with TRBD2. V gave up 8 bases and J gave up 2 bases; unmatched junction bases: 9. Germline V CDR1 and CDR2: MNHEY, SVGAGI. The CDR3 is made up of 15 amino acids. CDR3 in amino acids: CASRTERGYTDTQYF. Here the CDR3 DNA reads TGTGCCAGCCGGACCGAGCGGGGGTACACAGATACGCAGTATTTT.

The chain is built from TRBV14 and TRBJ1-6; TRBD1 aligns across 10 bases. This CDR3 is built from 15 residues. Per germline, CDR1 SGHDN and CDR2 FVKESK. The trim removed 4 bases at V and 9 bases at J, leaving 6 bases unmatched. CDR3 bases: TGTGCCAGCAGCCTTTCCGGGACAGGGGCTTCACCCCTCCACTTT. It encodes CASSLSGTGASPLHF.

This chain links TRBV19 with TRBJ2-1; TRBD2 might be the D (5 bases). This CDR3 comprises 15 residues. Germline assignment: CDR1 LNHDA and CDR2 SQIVND (reference sequence). Trimming stripped 7 bases from V and 1 base from J, with 14 bases between. The CDR3 loop is CASTKSGMSYNEQFF. The CDR3 DNA follows: TGTGCCAGTACCAAGTCGGGGATGTCCTACAATGAGCAGTTCTTC.